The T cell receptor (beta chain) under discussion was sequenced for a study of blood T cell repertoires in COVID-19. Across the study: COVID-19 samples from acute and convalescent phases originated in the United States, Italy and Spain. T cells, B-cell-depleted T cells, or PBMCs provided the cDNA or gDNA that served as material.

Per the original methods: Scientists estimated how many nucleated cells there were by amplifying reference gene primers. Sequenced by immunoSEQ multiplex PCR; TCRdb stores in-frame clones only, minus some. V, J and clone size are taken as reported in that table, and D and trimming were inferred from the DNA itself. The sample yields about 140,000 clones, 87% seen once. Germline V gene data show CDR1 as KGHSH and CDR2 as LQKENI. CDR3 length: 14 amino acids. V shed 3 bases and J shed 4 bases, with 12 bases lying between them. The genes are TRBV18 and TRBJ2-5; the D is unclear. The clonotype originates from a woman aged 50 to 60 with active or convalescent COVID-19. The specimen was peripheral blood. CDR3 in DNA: TGTGCCAGCTCACCGGAGTCCCTCCGAGAGACCCAGTACTTC. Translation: CASSPESLRETQYF.